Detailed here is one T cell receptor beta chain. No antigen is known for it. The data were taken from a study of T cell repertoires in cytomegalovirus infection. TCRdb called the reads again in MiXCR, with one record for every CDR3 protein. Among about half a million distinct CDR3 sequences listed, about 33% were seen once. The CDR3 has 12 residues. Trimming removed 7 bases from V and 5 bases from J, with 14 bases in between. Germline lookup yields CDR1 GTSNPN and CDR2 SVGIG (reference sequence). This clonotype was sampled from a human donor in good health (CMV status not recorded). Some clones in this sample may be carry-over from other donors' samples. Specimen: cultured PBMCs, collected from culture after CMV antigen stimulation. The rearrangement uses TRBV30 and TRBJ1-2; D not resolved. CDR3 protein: CASNPTGYGYTF. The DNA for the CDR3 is TGTGCCTCCAATCCTACGGGGTATGGCTACACCTTC.